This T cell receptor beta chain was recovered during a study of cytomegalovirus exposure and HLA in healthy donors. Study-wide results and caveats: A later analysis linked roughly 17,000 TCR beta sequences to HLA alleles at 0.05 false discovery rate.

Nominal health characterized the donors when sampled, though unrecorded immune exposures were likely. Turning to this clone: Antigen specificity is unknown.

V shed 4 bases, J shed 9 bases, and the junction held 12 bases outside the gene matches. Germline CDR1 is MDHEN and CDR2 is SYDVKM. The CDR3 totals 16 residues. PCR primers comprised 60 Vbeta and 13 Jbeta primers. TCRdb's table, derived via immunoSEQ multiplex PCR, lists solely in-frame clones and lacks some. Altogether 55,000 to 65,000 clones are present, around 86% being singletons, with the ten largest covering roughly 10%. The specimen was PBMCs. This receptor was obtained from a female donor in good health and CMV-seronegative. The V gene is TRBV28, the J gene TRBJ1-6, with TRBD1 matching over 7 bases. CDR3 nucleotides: TGTGCCAGCAGTTCCACAGGGGTAGTAGTCCGTTCACCCCTCCACTTT. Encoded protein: CASSSTGVVVRSPLHF.